A few counts support the clone carrying this T cell receptor beta chain. The antigen is not known. The CDR3 loop spans 12 amino acids. V was cut by 7 bases and J by 0 bases, with 6 bases left in between. The germline gives CDR1 ENHRY, CDR2 SYGVKD. CD4+ naive, central memory, regulatory and stem cell-like memory subsets were isolated by sorting on CD45RO/CCR7/CD25/CD127/CD95/CD27. These data belong to a study of beta chain features in type 1 diabetes. Every bit of the isolated RNA underwent reverse transcription, so sequencing read expressed TCRB transcripts. TCRdb's table, derived via immunoSEQ multiplex PCR, lists solely in-frame clones and lacks some. Of fewer than 400,000 clones in the sample, approximately 9.7% were seen once. Study-level findings and limits: TCRB CDR3s from Type 1 diabetes patients were moderately but significantly shorter in all four CD4+ subsets.

The sequenced sample was central memory CD4+ T cells from blood. The sequence was collected from a man in his thirties or forties with type 1 diabetes. The chain joins TRBV10-3 to TRBJ1-1; D call uncertain. CDR3 sequence (DNA): TGTGCCATCAACGGGGTGAACACTGAAGCTTTCTTT. Protein: CAINGVNTEAFF.